The 19 T cell receptor beta chains given below trace back to one sample, sequenced in a study of T cells in narcolepsy. TCRdb's copy holds only in-frame clones and misses some; the assay was immunoSEQ multiplex PCR. The repertoire includes about 18,000 clones, over 55% of them detected once, and 14% sits in the top ten. The material sequenced was CD45RA- memory CD8+ T cells from PBMCs. These receptors were obtained from a human donor with narcolepsy.

The CDR3 DNA sequence: TGTGCCAGCAGCGTAAACGGCAGGTCCGACAATGAGCAGTTCTTC. Residues: CASSVNGRSDNEQFF. The chain carries TRBV9 and TRBJ2-1, with D unclear. CDR1 SGDLS and CDR2 YYNGEE come from the germline V gene. CDR3 length: 15 residues. The V gene lost 1 base and the J gene lost 5 bases, with 13 bases spanning the gap.

This chain connects TRBV2 to TRBJ2-7, with 9 bases identical to TRBD1. The junction had 6 bases not matched to a gene; V was cut back by 8 bases and J by 1 base. Germline V gives CDR1 SNHLY, CDR2 FYNNEI. The CDR3 consists of 14 residues. The DNA for the CDR3 is TGTGCCAGCCCCCGCGGGACAGGGTCCTACGAGCAGTACTTC. It specifies CASPRGTGSYEQYF.

This clone has just one count. The chain joins TRBV19 to TRBJ1-2; 9 nucleotides agree with TRBD1. The V gene end was trimmed by 4 bases and the J gene end by 4 bases; junction bases not matched to a gene: 7. This CDR3 has 15 amino acids. Germline V gives CDR1 LNHDA, CDR2 SQIVND (reference sequence). CDR3 coding DNA: TGTGCCAGTAGTAAGGGACAGGGAGGGATCTATGGCTACACCTTC. Protein sequence: CASSKGQGGIYGYTF.

Sample share makes this clone medium-sized. This chain joins TRBV7-9 and TRBJ1-4, with D perhaps matching TRBD1 (6 bases). The CDR3 is made up of 15 amino acids. Deletions cut 5 bases from V and 3 bases from J, with 13 bases between. Germline-derived CDR1 and CDR2 are SEHNR and FQNEAQ (reference sequence). CDR3 protein: CASSLPGTSNEKLFF. CDR3 DNA: TGTGCCAGCAGCCTTCCCGGGACATCTAATGAAAAACTGTTTTTT. Supplemented by reference TRBV7-9 and TRBJ1-4, the full variable domain reads DTGVSQNPRHKITKRGQNVTFRCDPISEHNRLYWYRQTLGQGPEFLTYFQNEAQLEKSRLLSDRFSAERPKGSFSTLEIQRTEQGDSAMYLCASSLPGTSNEKLFFGSGTQLSVL.

The chain recombines TRBV10-3 with TRBJ2-2, with a weak D call TRBD2 (5 bases). This CDR3 has 13 amino acids. Between the trimmed V and J ends, which lost 2 bases and 4 bases, there was a span of 5 bases. From germline, CDR1 is ENHRY and CDR2 SYGVKD. Here the CDR3 DNA reads TGTGCCATCAGTGAGGGAGGCACCGGGGAGCTGTTTTTT. As protein: CAISEGGTGELFF.

The chain links TRBV6-4 to TRBJ2-5; 9 bases agree with TRBD2. Germline CDR1 MRHNA, CDR2 SNTAGT. V was pared by 3 bases and J by 2 bases, with 4 bases of the junction left unmatched. The length of the CDR3 is 15 residues. The CDR3 spells CASSEIAGEQETQYF. The CDR3 nucleotides are TGTGCCAGCAGTGAAATAGCGGGAGAACAAGAGACCCAGTACTTC.

The V call is TRBV27, the J call TRBJ2-1; D unclear. The CDR3 totals 13 residues. V lost 5 bases and J 4 bases, leaving 9 bases between the germline ends. Per germline, CDR1 MNHEY and CDR2 SMNVEV (reference sequence). The CDR3 bases are TGTGCCAGCAGTCTTTCCCTGTACAATGAGCAGTTCTTC. Its translation: CASSLSLYNEQFF.

This clone has only one observation. The J gene is TRBJ2-3, the V gene TRBV10-3; 11 positions agree with TRBD2. Germline-derived CDR1 and CDR2 are ENHRY and SYGVKD. This CDR3 region has 17 residues. The junction had 16 bases not matched to a gene; V was cut back by 10 bases and J by 4 bases. The CDR3 DNA follows: TGTGCCACCAGAATAGCGGGGGGGCCGGGGCCGTCAGATACGCAGTATTTT. Translating it yields CATRIAGGPGPSDTQYF.

The rearrangement uses TRBV7-3 and TRBJ2-1, with D maybe TRBD2 (6 bases). The CDR3 extends over 14 amino acids. Trimming left V 5 bases short and J 5 bases short, with 13 bases between. Per the germline V gene, CDR1 is SGHTA and CDR2 is FQGTGA. The CDR3 bases are TGTGCCAGCAGCCCACCGGGGGACCACAATGAGCAGTTCTTC. Encoded protein: CASSPPGDHNEQFF.

The chain couples TRBV13 to TRBJ2-3, with D hard to call. The CDR3 runs to 13 residues. CDR1 and CDR2 from the germline V gene are PRHDT and FYEKMQ (reference sequence). Trimming shortened V by 4 bases and J by 6 bases, and 11 bases separated the two germline ends. The CDR3 bases are TGTGCCAGCAGCTACCTCACCAGGGATACGCAGTATTTT. It is translated as CASSYLTRDTQYF.

This clone was seen only a few times. V usage is TRBV11-2 and J usage is TRBJ2-3; D perhaps matches TRBD1 (5 bases). V was pared by 0 bases and J by 6 bases, with 16 bases between. Germline V lookup: CDR1 SGHAT, CDR2 FQNNGV. The CDR3 contains 16 residues. CDR3: CASSLDTGSRLDTQYF. CDR3 coding DNA: TGTGCCAGCAGCTTAGATACAGGATCAAGGTTGGATACGCAGTATTTT.

This chain links TRBV9 with TRBJ2-3; 10 bases align to TRBD1. V shed 3 bases and J 4 bases; nucleotides not matched to a gene: 8. The CDR3 is 16 residues long. CDR1 and CDR2 (germline): SGDLS, YYNGEE. The CDR3 region is CASSALGQGRPDTQYF. DNA of the CDR3: TGTGCCAGCAGCGCCTTGGGACAGGGGAGGCCAGATACGCAGTATTTT.

This sequence joins TRBV29-1 and TRBJ2-1, with unresolved D. V was shortened by 4 bases and J by 2 bases, with 9 bases between the two germline ends. In germline, CDR1 is SQVTM, CDR2 ANQGSEA. The CDR3 is made up of 13 amino acids. The CDR3 DNA sequence: TGCAGCGTTGGTAGTGAGACCTACAATGAGCAGTTCTTC. This encodes CSVGSETYNEQFF.

This sequence joins TRBV5-4 and TRBJ1-2; D might be TRBD1 (5 bases). Germline CDR1 reads SGHNT; CDR2 reads YYREEE (reference sequence). This CDR3 has 14 residues. Trimming pared 0 bases from V and 3 bases from J, leaving 9 bases between. CDR3 residues: CASSLGQSDYGYTF. The CDR3 DNA reads as TGTGCCAGCAGCTTGGGACAGTCCGACTATGGCTACACCTTC.

The sample holds one count of this clone. The genes are TRBV2 and TRBJ2-7; possibly TRBD2 for D (5 bases). Trimming removed 6 bases from V and 2 bases from J, with 17 bases in between. CDR1 and CDR2 from the germline V gene are SNHLY and FYNNEI. CDR3 length: 15 residues. Here the CDR3 reads CASSPLLGEAYEQYF. The CDR3 bases are TGTGCCAGCAGCCCCCTTCTGGGAGAAGCCTACGAGCAGTACTTC. Complete variable domain (other parts from reference TRBV2 and TRBJ2-7): EPEVTQTPSHQVTQMGQEVILRCVPISNHLYFYWYRQILGQKVEFLVSFYNNEISEKSEIFDDQFSVERPDGSNFTLKIRSTKLEDSAMYFCASSPLLGEAYEQYFGPGTRLTVT.

The rearrangement joins TRBV7-9 to TRBJ2-7, with D hard to call. Germline CDR1 and CDR2: SEHNR and FQNEAQ (reference sequence). The CDR3 sequence is 11 residues long. V was clipped by 7 bases and J by 0 bases, with 4 bases between them. The CDR3 DNA sequence: TGTGCCAGCACCAACTCCTACGAGCAGTACTTC. Encoded protein: CASTNSYEQYF.

This rearrangement joins TRBV15 to TRBJ1-6; 7 nucleotides line up with TRBD1. The CDR3 totals 18 residues. V lost 5 bases and J lost 0; bases outside the gene matches: 10. Germline values: CDR1 LNHNV, CDR2 YYDKDF (reference sequence). The chain's CDR3 is CATSGDRDSLSYNSPLHF. CDR3 nucleotides: TGTGCCACCAGCGGCGATCGGGACAGCCTCTCCTATAATTCACCCCTCCACTTT.

This clone was seen more than once but under ten times. The chain joins TRBV2 to TRBJ1-1; D gene ambiguous. In germline, CDR1 is SNHLY, CDR2 FYNNEI. Trimming cost V 3 bases and J 1 base, with 9 bases left between them. CDR3 length: 14 amino acids. In DNA form, the CDR3 reads TGTGCCAGCAGTGACCACCTAGAGAACACTGAAGCTTTCTTT. Its translation: CASSDHLENTEAFF.

The V call is TRBV11-2, the J call TRBJ1-1; TRBD1 might be the D (6 bases). This CDR3 comprises 14 residues. Germline CDR1 reads SGHAT; CDR2 reads FQNNGV. V was trimmed by 6 bases and J by 4 bases, leaving 15 bases between them. CDR3 nucleotide sequence: TGTGCCAGCAGGAACAGGGAATTGGGCACTGAAGCTTTCTTT. It encodes CASRNRELGTEAFF.